This entry is about one T cell receptor beta chain. There is no known antigen for this receptor. The record has no base qualities; no much larger clone is one base away. This record comes from a study of blood T cell repertoires in COVID-19 (dated by TCRdb to about 2020). As for the study more broadly: The collaborator samples originated in the United States, Italy and Spain and spanned the acute and convalescent phases of COVID-19. The repertoires were released in a freely available public database intended as a resource for research on the immune response to SARS-CoV-2. The samples were drawn from two sources: the first 160 participants of the ongoing ImmuneRACE study, and fewer than 1,500 subjects contributed by 6 global collaborators. The prospective study material was composed of cDNA or gDNA derived from T cells, B-cell-depleted T cells, or PBMCs. The sample metadata nearly always contained a de-identified subject ID, COVID-19 status, age in years and sex. The dataset comprised deeply sampled blood TCRbeta repertoires from subjects exposed to, actively infected with, or recovered from COVID-19. HLA class I and class II types, where available, came from metadata supplied by the sample provider rather than from assay-based typing.

Collaborating institutions collected whole blood in K2EDTA tubes following their own protocols. Collaborator samples were shipped for TCRbeta analysis as frozen whole blood, isolated PBMCs, or DNA extracted from either sample type. V is shortened by 7 bases, J by 1 base, and the region joining them spans 12 bases. Its CDR3 holds 14 amino acids, cysteine through phenylalanine. Just CDR3 DNA is preserved here, 42 bases in frame from base 1. The germline V gene (reference sequence) supplies CDR1 LNHDA and CDR2 SQIVND. The immunoSEQ Assay, a bias-controlled multiplex PCR, was used to amplify TCRbeta CDR3 regions from genomic DNA. The source study handled its data this way. The number of nucleated cells in each sample was estimated by amplification of reference gene primers within the assay. Sequence reads were collapsed and filtered to measure the absolute abundance of every unique TCRbeta CDR3 rearrangement. Productive Simpson clonality was computed per sample as the square root of Simpson's diversity index over productive rearrangements. TCRdb provides this immuneACCESS table in a form limited to in-frame rearrangements. Some clones are lacking; in checked studies, under half of them reflect an unresolved V gene, and why the rest are absent is not known. That table supplies the V and J calls and clone size; D and trimming were determined from the DNA. The sample table contains around 200,000 clones; only one count was recorded for about 85% of them. Approximately 6.5% of the sample rests with the top ten.

What the study reported, not specific to this receptor: How much clinical and demographic metadata was included differed by source and by participant, and the metadata was provided uncurated.

The chain is encoded by TRBV19 joined to TRBJ2-3, with no confidently assigned D gene. The source of this sequence is a woman of 80 years or more in a cohort sampled during active or convalescent COVID-19. Sequencing was done on a sample of peripheral blood. Read as DNA, the sequence is TGTGCCAGTATGGTGAGTCCGGGCACAGATACGCAGTATTTT. It encodes CASMVSPGTDTQYF.